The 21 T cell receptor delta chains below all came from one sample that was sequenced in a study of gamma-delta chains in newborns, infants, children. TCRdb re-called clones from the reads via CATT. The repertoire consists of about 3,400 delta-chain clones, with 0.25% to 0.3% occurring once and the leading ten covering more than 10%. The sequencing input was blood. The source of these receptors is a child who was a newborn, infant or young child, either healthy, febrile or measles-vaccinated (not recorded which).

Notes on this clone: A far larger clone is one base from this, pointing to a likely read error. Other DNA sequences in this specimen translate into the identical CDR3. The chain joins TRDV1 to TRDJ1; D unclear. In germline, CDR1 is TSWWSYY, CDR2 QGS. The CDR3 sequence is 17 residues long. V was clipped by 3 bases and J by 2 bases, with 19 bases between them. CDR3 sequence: CALGEQTFFFNTDKLIF. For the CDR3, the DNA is TGTGCTCTTGGGGAGCAGACTTTCTTTTTCAATACCGATAAACTCATCTTT.

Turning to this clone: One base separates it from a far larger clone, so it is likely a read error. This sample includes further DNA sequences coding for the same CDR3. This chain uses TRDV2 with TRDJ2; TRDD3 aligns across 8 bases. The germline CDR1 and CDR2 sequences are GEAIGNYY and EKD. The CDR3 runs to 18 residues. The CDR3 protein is CACDTVLGGLALTAQLFF. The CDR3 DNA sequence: TGTGCCTGTGACACCGTACTGGGGGGCCTAGCTTTGACGGCACAACTCTTCTTT.

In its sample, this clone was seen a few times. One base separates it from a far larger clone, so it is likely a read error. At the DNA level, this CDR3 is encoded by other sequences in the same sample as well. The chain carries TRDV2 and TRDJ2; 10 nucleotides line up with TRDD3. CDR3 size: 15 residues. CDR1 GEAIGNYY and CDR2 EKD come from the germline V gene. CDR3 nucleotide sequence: TGTGCCTGTGACACTGGGGGATACTTGACGGCACAACTCTTCTTT. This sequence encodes CACDTGGYLTAQLFF.

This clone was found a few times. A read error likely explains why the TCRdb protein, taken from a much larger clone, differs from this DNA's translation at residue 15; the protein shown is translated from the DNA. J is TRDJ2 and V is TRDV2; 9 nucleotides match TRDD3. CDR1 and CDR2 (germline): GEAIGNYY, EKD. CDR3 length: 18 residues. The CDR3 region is CACDTLLGGYSLTARLFF. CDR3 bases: TGTGCCTGTGACACCTTACTGGGGGGATACTCTTTGACAGCACGACTCTTCTTT.

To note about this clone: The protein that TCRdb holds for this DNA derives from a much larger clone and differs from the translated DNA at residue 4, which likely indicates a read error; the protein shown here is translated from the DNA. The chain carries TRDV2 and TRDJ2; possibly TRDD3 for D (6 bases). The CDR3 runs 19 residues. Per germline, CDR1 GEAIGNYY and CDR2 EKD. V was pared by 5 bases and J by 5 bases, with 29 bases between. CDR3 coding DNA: TGTGCCTGTGGCCCTATAGAGAGGGATAAATACGAGGACACAGCACAACTCTTCTTT. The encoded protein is CACGPIERDKYEDTAQLFF.

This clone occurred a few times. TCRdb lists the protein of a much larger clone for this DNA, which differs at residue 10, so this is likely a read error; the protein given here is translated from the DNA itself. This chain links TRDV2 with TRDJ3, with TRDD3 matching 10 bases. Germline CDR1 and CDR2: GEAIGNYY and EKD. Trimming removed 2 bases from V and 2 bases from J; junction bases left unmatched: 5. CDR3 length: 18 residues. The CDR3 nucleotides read TGTGCCTGTGACAAAGTACTGGGGGATGCCTGGGACACCCGACAGATGTTTTTC. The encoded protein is CACDKVLGDAWDTRQMFF.

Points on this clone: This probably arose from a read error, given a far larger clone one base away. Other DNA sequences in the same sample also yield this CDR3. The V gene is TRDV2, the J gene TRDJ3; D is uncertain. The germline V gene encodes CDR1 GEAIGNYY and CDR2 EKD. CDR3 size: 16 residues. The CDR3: CACDTVGYWDTRQMFF. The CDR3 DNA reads TGTGCCTGCGACACCGTGGGTTACTGGGACACCCGACAGATGTTTTTC.

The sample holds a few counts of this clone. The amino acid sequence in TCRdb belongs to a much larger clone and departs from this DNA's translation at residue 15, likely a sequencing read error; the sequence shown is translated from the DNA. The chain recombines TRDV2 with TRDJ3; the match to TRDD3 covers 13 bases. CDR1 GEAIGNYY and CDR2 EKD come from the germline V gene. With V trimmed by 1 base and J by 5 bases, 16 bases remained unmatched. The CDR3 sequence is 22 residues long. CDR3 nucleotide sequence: TGTGCCTGTGACACACCCACTACTGGGGGATACGAACTGACCCGGGACACCCGACAGATGTTTTTC. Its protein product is CACDTPTTGGYELTRDTRQMFF.

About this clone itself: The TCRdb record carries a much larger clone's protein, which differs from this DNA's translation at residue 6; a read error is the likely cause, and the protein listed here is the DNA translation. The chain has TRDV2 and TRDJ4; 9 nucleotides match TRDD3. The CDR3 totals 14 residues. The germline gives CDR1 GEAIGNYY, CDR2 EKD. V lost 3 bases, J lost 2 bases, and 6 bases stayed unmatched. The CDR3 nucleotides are TGTGCCTGTGACCCTCCGGGGGATACAAGACCCCTGATCTTT. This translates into CACDPPGDTRPLIF.

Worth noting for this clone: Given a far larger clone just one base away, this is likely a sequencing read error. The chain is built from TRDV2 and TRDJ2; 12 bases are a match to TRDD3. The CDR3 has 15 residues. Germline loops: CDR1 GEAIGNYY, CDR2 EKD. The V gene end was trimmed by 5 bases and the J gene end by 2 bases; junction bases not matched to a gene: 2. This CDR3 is CACGTGGYLTAQLFF. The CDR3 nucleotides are TGTGCCTGTGGCACTGGGGGATACTTGACAGCACAACTCTTCTTT.

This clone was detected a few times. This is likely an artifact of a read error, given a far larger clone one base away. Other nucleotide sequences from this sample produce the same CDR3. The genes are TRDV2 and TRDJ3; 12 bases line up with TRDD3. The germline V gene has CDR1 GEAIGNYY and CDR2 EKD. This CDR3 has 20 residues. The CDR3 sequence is CACDSPAGGYVSWDTRQMFF. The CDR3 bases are TGTGCCTGTGACTCTCCCGCTGGGGGATACGTCTCCTGGGACACCCGACAGATGTTCTTC.

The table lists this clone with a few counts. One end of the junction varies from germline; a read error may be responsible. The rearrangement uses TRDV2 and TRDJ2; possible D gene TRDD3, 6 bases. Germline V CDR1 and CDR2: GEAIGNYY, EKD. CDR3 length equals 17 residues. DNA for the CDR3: TGTGCCTGTGACAAGGTGGGGGCTGCCCCATTGACAGCACAGCTCTTCTTT. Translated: CACDKVGAAPLTAQLFF.

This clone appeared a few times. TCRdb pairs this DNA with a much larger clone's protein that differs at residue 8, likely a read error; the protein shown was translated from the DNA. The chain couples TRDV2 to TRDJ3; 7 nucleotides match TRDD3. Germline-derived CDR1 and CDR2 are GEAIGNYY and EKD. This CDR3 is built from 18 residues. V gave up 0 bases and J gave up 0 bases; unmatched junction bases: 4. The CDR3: CACDTVGESSWDTRQMFF. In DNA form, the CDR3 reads TGTGCCTGTGACACCGTGGGGGAAAGCTCCTGGGACACCCGACAGATGTTTTTC.

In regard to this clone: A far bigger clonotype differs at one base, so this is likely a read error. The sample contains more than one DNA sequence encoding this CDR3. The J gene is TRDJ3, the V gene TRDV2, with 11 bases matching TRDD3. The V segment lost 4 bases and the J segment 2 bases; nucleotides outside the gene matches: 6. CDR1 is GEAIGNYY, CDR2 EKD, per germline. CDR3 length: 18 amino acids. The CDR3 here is CACDKVLGDTWDTRQMFF. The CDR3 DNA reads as TGTGCCTGTGATAAAGTACTGGGGGATACCTGGGACACCCGACAGATGTTTTTC.

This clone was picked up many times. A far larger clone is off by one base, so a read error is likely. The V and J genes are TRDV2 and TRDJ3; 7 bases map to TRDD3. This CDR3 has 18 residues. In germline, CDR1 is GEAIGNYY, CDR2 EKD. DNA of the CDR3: TGTGCCTGTGGCACCGCTGGGGGGATCTCCTGGGACACCCGACAGATGTTTTTC. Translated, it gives CACGTAGGISWDTRQMFF.

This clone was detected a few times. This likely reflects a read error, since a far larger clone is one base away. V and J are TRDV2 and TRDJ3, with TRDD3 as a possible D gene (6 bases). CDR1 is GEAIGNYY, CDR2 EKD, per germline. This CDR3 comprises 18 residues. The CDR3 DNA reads TGTGCCTGTGACACCTGGGGATCAAGCTCCTGGGACACCCGACAGGTGTTTTTC. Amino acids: CACDTWGSSSWDTRQVFF.

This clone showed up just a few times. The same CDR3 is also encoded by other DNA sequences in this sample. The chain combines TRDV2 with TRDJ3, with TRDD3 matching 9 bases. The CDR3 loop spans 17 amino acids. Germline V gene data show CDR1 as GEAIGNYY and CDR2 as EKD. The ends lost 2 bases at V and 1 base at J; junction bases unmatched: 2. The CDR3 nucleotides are TGTGCCTGTGACAGTACTGGGGGATCCTGGGACACCCGACAGATGTTTTTC. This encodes CACDSTGGSWDTRQMFF.

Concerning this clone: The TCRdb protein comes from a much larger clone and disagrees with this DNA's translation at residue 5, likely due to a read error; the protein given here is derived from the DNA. As DNA, the CDR3 is TGTGCCTGTGACATCGTACTGGGGGGCGATAGCTCCTGGGACACCCGACAGATGTTTTTC. As protein: CACDIVLGGDSSWDTRQMFF. V usage is TRDV2 and J usage is TRDJ3; 8 bases align to TRDD3. The ends lost 2 bases at V and 0 bases at J; junction bases unmatched: 11. The CDR3 sequence is 20 residues long. The V gene's germline CDR1 is GEAIGNYY and CDR2 EKD.

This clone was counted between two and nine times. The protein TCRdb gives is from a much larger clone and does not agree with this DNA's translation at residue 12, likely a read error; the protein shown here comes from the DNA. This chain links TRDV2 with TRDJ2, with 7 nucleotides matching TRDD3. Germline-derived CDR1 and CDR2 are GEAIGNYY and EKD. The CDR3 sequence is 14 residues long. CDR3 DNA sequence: TGTGCCTGTGACCCCTGGGGGGTAGAAGCACAACCCTTCTTT. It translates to CACDPWGVEAQPFF.

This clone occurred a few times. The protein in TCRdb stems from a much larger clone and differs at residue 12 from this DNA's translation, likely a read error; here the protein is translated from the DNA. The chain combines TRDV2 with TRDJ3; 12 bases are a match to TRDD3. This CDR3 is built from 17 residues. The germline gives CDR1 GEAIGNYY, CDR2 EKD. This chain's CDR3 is CACDILGDTWDARQMFF. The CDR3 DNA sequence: TGTGCCTGTGACATACTGGGGGATACCTGGGACGCCCGACAGATGTTTTTC.

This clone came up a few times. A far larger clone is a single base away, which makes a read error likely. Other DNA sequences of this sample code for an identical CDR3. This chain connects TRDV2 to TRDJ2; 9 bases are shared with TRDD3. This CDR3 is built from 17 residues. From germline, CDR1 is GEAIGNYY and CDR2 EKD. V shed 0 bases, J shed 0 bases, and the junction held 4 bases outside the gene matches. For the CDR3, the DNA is TGTGCCTGTGACACCTTACTGGGGGACACTTTGACAGCACAACTCTTCTTT. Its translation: CACDTLLGDTLTAQLFF.